This T cell receptor (beta chain) was found in a study of blood T cell repertoires in COVID-19. Study overall: Sample material is recorded as cDNA or gDNA derived from T cells, B-cell-depleted T cells, or PBMCs.

From germline, CDR1 is LNHDA and CDR2 SQIVND (reference sequence). V lost 7 bases to trimming and J lost 1 base, with 13 bases between them. The CDR3 sequence is 14 residues long. Participant age was roughly 18 to 95 years, and participants resided in approximately 24 US areas. Participant-given clinical history determined each cohort assignment. Recovery among Cohort 3 donors was established by two negative PCRs, clearance, or symptom resolution. Clones were read by immunoSEQ multiplex PCR, and TCRdb kept only the in-frame ones, dropping some. The sample lists roughly 300,000 clones, 85% to 90% occurring once.

This sequence joins TRBV19 and TRBJ1-1; D is uncertain. This sequence was found in a man under 40 who had recovered from COVID-19. What was sequenced was PBMCs or T cells enriched from blood (not recorded which). This chain's CDR3 is CASKHVGENTEAFF. DNA of the CDR3: TGTGCCAGTAAACATGTGGGAGAGAACACTGAAGCTTTCTTT.